The 21 T cell receptor beta chains given below trace back to one sample, sequenced in a study of cytomegalovirus exposure and HLA in healthy donors. Primers for the PCR totalled 60 Vbeta and 13 Jbeta. The repertoire was sequenced with immunoSEQ multiplex PCR; TCRdb's copy has only in-frame clones and lacks some. This table holds around 53,000 clones. Sequencing used PBMCs. The receptors come from a male donor in good health and CMV-seropositive.

The chain joins TRBV6-6 to TRBJ2-7; 10 bases are shared with TRBD1. V gave up 2 bases and J gave up 5 bases; unmatched junction bases: 3. The CDR3 has 14 residues. In germline, CDR1 is MNHNY, CDR2 SVGAGI (reference sequence). The CDR3 region has the DNA TGTGCCAGCAGTTACGGGACAGGGGTCCACGAGCAGTACTTC. Its protein is CASSYGTGVHEQYF.

According to its frequency, this clone is medium-sized. The rearrangement uses TRBV7-3 and TRBJ2-2; possible D gene TRBD2, 5 bases. Trimming removed 5 bases from V and 6 bases from J, with 10 bases in between. The CDR3 runs to 13 residues. Germline V gives CDR1 SGHTA, CDR2 FQGTGA. In nucleotides, the CDR3 is TGTGCCAGCAGCGAGGGCGTACCCGGGGAGCTGTTTTTT. Translated, it gives CASSEGVPGELFF.

The rearrangement uses TRBV7-2 and TRBJ1-4; D gene unclear. This CDR3 comprises 14 residues. Germline CDR1 and CDR2: SGHTA and FQGNSA. Trimming stripped 1 base from V and 8 bases from J, with 11 bases between. The CDR3 region has the DNA TGTGCCAGCAGCTTAGGAGGGTTAGGAGAAAAACTGTTTTTT. Its protein is CASSLGGLGEKLFF. Full variable domain (rest looked up from reference TRBV7-2 and TRBJ1-4): GAGVSQSPSNKVTEKGKDVELRCDPISGHTALYWYRQSLGQGLEFLIYFQGNSAPDKSGLPSDRFSAERTGGSVSTLTIQRTQQEDSAVYLCASSLGGLGEKLFFGSGTQLSVL.

V and J are TRBV18 and TRBJ2-1; 7 positions match TRBD1. This CDR3 is 19 amino acids long. Germline V gene data show CDR1 as KGHSH and CDR2 as LQKENI. V was clipped by 0 bases and J by 7 bases; unmatched bases: 18. The DNA for the CDR3 is TGTGCCAGCTCACCACCCGACAGGGATTCTCTAAGGCTAGGTAATGAGCAGTTCTTC. It translates to CASSPPDRDSLRLGNEQFF.

This chain connects TRBV4-3 to TRBJ2-3, with 11 bases lining up with TRBD2. The trim removed 0 bases at V and 2 bases at J, leaving 7 bases unmatched. There are 18 residues in the CDR3. CDR1 and CDR2 (germline): LGHNA, YSLEER. CDR3 nucleotides: TGCGCCAGCAGCCAAGATCGTCGACTAGCGGGGTTCACAGATACGCAGTATTTT. Its translation: CASSQDRRLAGFTDTQYF.

This chain uses TRBV18 with TRBJ1-1, with 10 bases matching TRBD1. The germline V gene has CDR1 KGHSH and CDR2 LQKENI. V lost 3 bases and J lost 3; bases outside the gene matches: 4. CDR3 length: 15 residues. The CDR3 region has the DNA TGTGCCAGCTCACCCGACAGGGGGCTCGACACTGAAGCTTTCTTT. This sequence encodes CASSPDRGLDTEAFF.

The rearrangement uses TRBV6-6 and TRBJ2-7; TRBD2 agrees at 8 bases. This CDR3 has 15 amino acids. Germline V CDR1 and CDR2: MNHNY, SVGAGI (reference sequence). The V and J ends lost 4 bases and 7 bases, in that order; junction bases with no gene match: 12. The CDR3 spells CASSFGTRGIREQYF. CDR3 coding DNA: TGTGCCAGCAGTTTCGGGACTAGGGGTATACGGGAGCAGTACTTC.

The chain combines TRBV5-1 with TRBJ2-7, with 7 nucleotides matching TRBD1. Germline assignment: CDR1 SGHRS and CDR2 YFSETQ. The CDR3 covers 13 residues. Trimming took 4 bases from V and 7 from J; bases not matched to a gene: 8. The CDR3 is CASSAGTAEEQYF. Here the CDR3 DNA reads TGCGCCAGCAGCGCCGGGACAGCCGAGGAGCAGTACTTC.

This chain links TRBV5-1 with TRBJ1-2; D is perhaps TRBD1 (5 bases). V was trimmed by 0 bases and J by 4 bases, leaving 16 bases between them. The CDR3 has 16 amino acids. Germline lookup yields CDR1 SGHRS and CDR2 YFSETQ. The CDR3 region is CASSLAPADKFYGYTF. For the CDR3, the DNA is TGCGCCAGCAGCTTGGCCCCTGCGGACAAATTCTATGGCTACACCTTC. Full variable domain (remainder filled in from reference TRBV5-1 and TRBJ1-2): KAGVTQTPRYLIKTRGQQVTLSCSPISGHRSVSWYQQTPGQGLQFLFEYFSETQRNKGNFPGRFSGRQFSNSRSEMNVSTLELGDSALYLCASSLAPADKFYGYTFGSGTRLTVV.

The chain has TRBV5-4 and TRBJ2-5; weak D call: TRBD1 (6 bases). The DNA end is a closer match to TRBJ2-7, so the J assignment may be wrong. The CDR3 covers 14 residues. Germline V gene sequence: CDR1 SGHNT, CDR2 YYREEE (reference sequence). This CDR3 is CASSLDRMNYEQYF. The CDR3 bases are TGTGCCAGCAGCCTTGACAGGATGAACTACGAGCAGTACTTC.

V gene TRBV9 combines with J gene TRBJ1-6; the D is unclear. Germline-derived CDR1 and CDR2 are SGDLS and YYNGEE. This CDR3 region has 15 residues. Trimming took 0 bases from V and 13 from J, leaving 17 bases between them. CDR3 DNA sequence: TGTGCCAGCAGCGTAGAGGATCAGGCTCAAGGTCCCCTCCACTTT. Translating it yields CASSVEDQAQGPLHF.

The chain carries TRBV5-6 and TRBJ1-4; D unclear. CDR1 is SGHDT and CDR2 is YYEEEE in the germline V gene. This CDR3 is built from 17 residues. The germline V and J ends were trimmed by 4 bases and 0 bases, with 16 bases remaining between them. The CDR3 region is CASSLGFTVATNEKLFF. The CDR3 DNA sequence: TGTGCCAGCAGCCTGGGGTTCACAGTTGCAACTAATGAAAAACTGTTTTTT.

The chain is built from TRBV10-1 and TRBJ2-1, with D perhaps matching TRBD2 (6 bases). Per germline, CDR1 WNHNN and CDR2 SYGVQD (reference sequence). V gave up 8 bases and J gave up 3 bases, with 8 bases separating them. CDR3 size: 12 residues. CDR3 loop: CASGLCYNEQFF. Here the CDR3 DNA reads TGCGCCAGCGGACTATGCTACAATGAGCAGTTCTTC.

The V and J genes are TRBV4-3 and TRBJ1-3; tentatively, D is TRBD1 (5 bases). Trimming stripped 0 bases from V and 4 bases from J, with 13 bases between. CDR1 is LGHNA and CDR2 is YSLEER in the germline V gene. This CDR3 comprises 16 residues. CDR3 bases: TGCGCCAGCAGCCAAGATCGGGTTGGGGCGGGAAACACCATATATTTT. It specifies CASSQDRVGAGNTIYF.

The chain employs TRBV7-2 and TRBJ2-7, with D tentatively TRBD2 (6 bases). The V end was cut by 5 bases, the J end by 0 bases, with 14 bases between. Per germline, CDR1 SGHTA and CDR2 FQGNSA. The length of the CDR3 is 15 residues. The CDR3 spells CASSLRGIPSYEQYF. The CDR3 DNA reads as TGTGCCAGCAGCCTTCGGGGGATCCCCTCCTACGAGCAGTACTTC.

The J gene is TRBJ1-1, the V gene TRBV7-6; weak D call: TRBD1 (5 bases). The length of the CDR3 is 15 residues. V was shortened by 6 bases and J by 4 bases, with 18 bases between the two germline ends. Germline CDR1 SGHVS, CDR2 FNYEAQ. In DNA, the CDR3 is TGTGCCAGCAGAAGGGGACTCGAGAGTACCACTGAAGCTTTCTTT. Amino acid sequence: CASRRGLESTTEAFF.

The chain recombines TRBV11-2 with TRBJ2-5; 14 bases align to TRBD2. The germline gives CDR1 SGHAT, CDR2 FQNNGV. The CDR3 sequence is 16 residues long. The V and J ends lost 5 bases and 11 bases, in that order; junction bases with no gene match: 13. This CDR3 is CASSVAGTSGGPTQYF. DNA for the CDR3: TGTGCCAGCAGCGTCGCCGGGACTAGCGGGGGCCCCACGCAGTACTTC.

The rearrangement uses TRBV28 and TRBJ1-5, with a weak D call TRBD1 (6 bases). Germline V gives CDR1 MDHEN, CDR2 SYDVKM. V was cut by 7 bases and J by 5 bases, with 15 bases left in between. The CDR3 covers 14 residues. The CDR3 DNA reads TGTGCCAGCATCTTGGGGGGGCCGGATCAGCCCCAGCATTTT. Amino acids: CASILGGPDQPQHF.

The chain recombines TRBV27 with TRBJ2-5; D gene unclear. Germline CDR1 MNHEY, CDR2 SMNVEV (reference sequence). Trimming stripped 5 bases from V and 0 bases from J, with 13 bases between. This CDR3 spans 15 amino acids. CDR3 protein: CASSDLIRDQETQYF. Here the CDR3 DNA reads TGTGCCAGCAGTGACTTAATACGCGACCAAGAGACCCAGTACTTC.

The rearrangement links TRBV7-2 to TRBJ2-7, with D tentatively TRBD2 (7 bases). The CDR3 loop spans 16 amino acids. The germline gives CDR1 SGHTA, CDR2 FQGNSA. Between the trimmed V and J ends, which lost 1 base and 2 bases, there was a span of 15 bases. This CDR3 reads CASSLVSGGPPYEQYF. The CDR3 DNA reads as TGTGCCAGCAGCTTAGTGTCGGGGGGCCCCCCCTACGAGCAGTACTTC.

The genes are TRBV27 and TRBJ2-3; 9 bases align to TRBD2. Trimming removed 1 base from V and 2 bases from J; junction bases left unmatched: 4. The CDR3 runs to 16 residues. Germline CDR1 and CDR2: MNHEY and SMNVEV (reference sequence). The CDR3 DNA sequence: TGTGCCAGCAGTTTATGGCTAGCGGGGAACACAGATACGCAGTATTTT. This codes for CASSLWLAGNTDTQYF.